Detailed here is one T cell receptor (beta chain). Its specificity is not known. This specimen belongs to a study of T cell responses to AZD1222 COVID-19 vaccine. Profiled with immunoSEQ multiplex PCR; TCRdb holds only in-frame clones, not every one. The table lists some 130,000 clones, 75% to 90% of them singletons. Study observations and caveats: Repertoire sampling was restricted to post-peak T cell response timepoints. Reportedly, close to half of spike-specific TCRs are directed against unmutated variant regions. Donors skewed white British and female; clonal diversity was possibly underestimated. Rises in breadth and depth of Spike-specific TCRs came after two AZD1222 doses.

In germline, CDR1 is SEHNR, CDR2 FQNEAQ (reference sequence). The CDR3 runs to 15 residues. Trimming left V 5 bases short and J 0 bases short, with 13 bases between. The rearrangement links TRBV7-9 to TRBJ1-2; D uncertain. The input for sequencing was peripheral blood, taken on day 0 of AZD1222 vaccination. The receptor was isolated from an adult in good health. The CDR3 nucleotides are TGTGCCAGCAGCCCAGCCAGGACTACTAACTATGGCTACACCTTC. It yields the protein CASSPARTTNYGYTF.